This T cell receptor (beta chain) came from a study of long-term antiretroviral therapy in people with HIV. Survey-level resolution applied to immunoSEQ assay v3.0. TCRdb keeps only in-frame clones here, not all; method: immunoSEQ multiplex PCR. This table has about 16,000 clones, 75% appearing once. Germline V gives CDR1 LNHDA, CDR2 SQIVND (reference sequence). Trimming shortened V by 8 bases and J by 2 bases, and 16 bases separated the two germline ends. CDR3 size: 14 residues. Study-wide findings and caveats: Diversity went up after ART and still fell short of transplant donor controls. Missing from the dataset were any data on ART adherence, viral resistance or therapy changes.

Concerning this clone itself: Its specificity is unknown.

This chain joins TRBV19 and TRBJ2-7; tentatively, D is TRBD1 or TRBD2 (7 bases each). The sequence was collected from a woman in her forties or fifties with HIV. Sequenced material: unsorted PBMCs, taken 1.5 years before starting antiretroviral therapy. The CDR3 is CASGGDSSTYEQYF. The DNA of the CDR3 is TGTGCCAGTGGGGGGGACAGTTCGACCTACGAGCAGTACTTC.